This T cell receptor beta chain is from a study of graft-versus-host responses after intestinal transplantation. For the study at large: Transplant types were multivisceral, liver-intestinal, or isolated intestinal. After anti-thymocyte globulin induction, recipients took tacrolimus and steroids for approximately three years.

The V and J ends lost 5 bases and 6 bases, in that order; junction bases with no gene match: 6. The germline V gene has CDR1 SGHNT and CDR2 YENEEA. The CDR3 length is 16 residues. Only in-frame clones appear in the TCRdb table, and some are missing; sequencing was by immunoSEQ multiplex PCR. The data contain about 120,000 clones, about nine tenths of them singletons. To note about this clone: What it binds is not known.

This receptor was taken from a human donor who received an intestinal transplant. Sequenced material: unstimulated CD4+ T cells sorted from spleen or lymph node cells, taken before intestinal transplant. The chain employs TRBV11-3 and TRBJ2-2, with TRBD2 matching over 13 bases. The CDR3 nucleotides read TGTGCCAGCAGCCGCACTAGCGGGAGGGACTCCGGGGAGCTGTTTTTT. This codes for CASSRTSGRDSGELFF.